This TCR beta chain appears in the sequencing data of a study of T-cell reconstitution after alpha-beta-depleted transplantation in children. Germline CDR1 reads SEHNR; CDR2 reads FQNEAQ (reference sequence). J gave up 6 bases and V 1 base, and 4 bases lay outside the gene matches. The CDR3 length is 15 residues. Study outcomes and limitations: Several hundred expanded graft clones reportedly gave rise to the alpha-beta T cells present about two months after transplant. T-cell counts and diversity at one year following transplant were attributed mainly to newly produced T cells.

Unique molecular identifiers tagged the TCRbeta library. MiXCR, applied by TCRdb to the PCR reads, yields one record per CDR3 protein. The sample carries about 580,000 distinct CDR3 sequences, 20% to 25% recorded once. In regard to this clonotype: Its antigen is unknown.

The chain has TRBV7-9 and TRBJ2-7, with 12 bases fitting TRBD2. The origin of this receptor is a boy younger than two who had a stem cell transplant for acute myeloid leukemia, so the T cells may come from the graft donor. Sequenced here: PBMCs, mostly from graft donor cells, sampled 360 days after TCRalphabeta/CD19-depleted stem cell transplant. The CDR3, as DNA: TGTGCCAGCAGCTTAGGAGGACTAGCGGGGTCCGAGCAGTACTTC. As protein: CASSLGGLAGSEQYF. Together with reference TRBV7-9 and TRBJ2-7, the CDR3 gives the full variable domain: DTGVSQNPRHKITKRGQNVTFRCDPISEHNRLYWYRQTLGQGPEFLTYFQNEAQLEKSRLLSDRFSAERPKGSFSTLEIQRTEQGDSAMYLCASSLGGLAGSEQYFGPGTRLTVT.